Presented here are 30 T cell receptor beta chains from one specimen sequenced in a study of a mutant IDH1 vaccine in newly diagnosed glioma (dated by TCRdb to the early 2020s). Libraries were prepared through the immunoSEQ multiplex PCR assay. TCRdb took this table from immuneACCESS and kept in-frame rearrangements with V and J called. Such tables lack part of the clones; where checked against another copy, unresolved V genes explain under half of the gap, and the rest is unexplained. The sample profile shows some 21,000 clones; roughly 84% of them were found once. The ten largest clones take up roughly 5.9% of the sample. The time point tag for this specimen amounts to: baseline, week 1 (first vaccination visit). The treatment or condition label, as the study defines it: pre-vaccination baseline after standard-of-care therapy. The sample in question was PBMCs, obtained from a glioma patient treated with radiotherapy, temozolomide or both. The receptor source for this set is a man between 35 and 55 years old with glioma.

This chain uses TRBV6-6 with TRBJ1-1; 7 bases are shared with TRBD1. The CDR3 covers 14 residues. Germline V lookup: CDR1 MNHNY, CDR2 SVGAGI (reference sequence). V dropped 6 bases and J dropped 3; count of bases not matched to a gene: 7. The CDR3 DNA reads as TGTGCCAGCAGACACCAGGGGGTTGACACTGAAGCTTTCTTT. This encodes CASRHQGVDTEAFF.

V usage is TRBV5-1 and J usage is TRBJ1-3; D unclear. V was trimmed by 6 bases and J by 4 bases, leaving 17 bases between them. Germline V gives CDR1 SGHRS, CDR2 YFSETQ. The CDR3 is made up of 15 amino acids. This CDR3 reads CASIPGPGTGNTIYF. CDR3 sequence (DNA): TGCGCCAGCATCCCGGGCCCGGGTACCGGAAACACCATATATTTT.

The chain has TRBV4-2 and TRBJ1-3, with D unresolved. V gave up 2 bases and J gave up 0 bases, with 17 bases separating them. The CDR3 is 18 amino acids. Germline-derived CDR1 and CDR2 are LGHNA and YNFKEQ. The CDR3: CASSQSAIKGSSGNTIYF. The CDR3 DNA is TGTGCCAGCAGCCAATCTGCCATTAAGGGTTCCTCTGGAAACACCATATATTTT.

The chain is built from TRBV12-5 and TRBJ2-7; D is perhaps TRBD1 (5 bases). Germline loops: CDR1 LGHNT, CDR2 FRNRAP. The V gene lost 6 bases and the J gene lost 1 base, with 16 bases spanning the gap. The CDR3 spans 15 residues. The CDR3 spells CASGPGSPLSYEQYV. The CDR3 nucleotides read TGTGCTAGTGGGCCAGGGTCGCCCCTGTCCTACGAGCAGTACGTC.

This clone was detected only once. The chain couples TRBV4-2 to TRBJ1-5; unclear D gene. The V and J ends lost 1 base and 8 bases respectively, with 15 bases between them. The CDR3 spans 15 residues. Looked up from germline, CDR1 is LGHNA and CDR2 is YNFKEQ. In DNA form, the CDR3 reads TGTGCCAGCAGCCAAGCAGACAACCGAAGGGAGCCCCAGCATTTT. This gives the protein CASSQADNRREPQHF.

This clone was detected once. V is TRBV4-2 and J is TRBJ2-4; D is possibly TRBD1 (5 bases). The germline V and J ends were trimmed by 0 bases and 1 base, with 16 bases remaining between them. Germline V lookup: CDR1 LGHNA, CDR2 YNFKEQ. CDR3 size: 18 residues. CDR3 DNA: TGTGCCAGCAGCCAAGATCGGCAGGGTAGTGAGGCCAAAAACATTCAGTACTTC. It is translated as CASSQDRQGSEAKNIQYF.

The chain carries TRBV18 and TRBJ2-7; 10 bases line up with TRBD1. From germline, CDR1 is KGHSH and CDR2 LQKENI. The CDR3 is made up of 14 amino acids. Unmatched junction bases numbered 3, after V lost 4 bases and J lost 3 bases. In nucleotides, the CDR3 is TGTGCCAGCTCACGGGGACAGGGGTACTACGAGCAGTACGTC. Encoded protein: CASSRGQGYYEQYV.

This clone was observed once. The V call is TRBV2, the J call TRBJ2-7; 11 bases match TRBD2. The CDR3 runs 15 residues. The V gene's germline CDR1 is SNHLY and CDR2 FYNNEI. V was clipped by 4 bases and J by 2 bases; unmatched bases: 4. Here the CDR3 reads CASSVGTSGPYEQYF. The CDR3 DNA sequence: TGTGCCAGCAGTGTCGGGACTAGCGGACCCTACGAGCAGTACTTC.

The chain couples TRBV6-1 to TRBJ2-1; TRBD2 is a possible D gene (6 bases). The germline gives CDR1 MNHNS, CDR2 SASEGT. Trimming removed 3 bases at V and 0 bases at J, with 9 bases between. The CDR3 totals 15 residues. The CDR3 DNA reads as TGTGCCAGCAGTGAGGGGGGAGGCTCCTACAATGAGCAGTTCTTC. This translates into CASSEGGGSYNEQFF.

The rearrangement joins TRBV27 to TRBJ1-5; the match to TRBD1 covers 8 bases. This CDR3 has 15 amino acids. V lost 4 bases, J lost 3 bases, and 5 bases stayed unmatched. Germline loops: CDR1 MNHEY, CDR2 SMNVEV (reference sequence). CDR3 region: CASSSAGGLNQPQHF. In DNA form, the CDR3 reads TGTGCCAGCAGTTCCGCAGGGGGCCTCAATCAGCCCCAGCATTTT.

This chain uses TRBV30 with TRBJ1-1; TRBD1 agrees at 7 bases. This CDR3 is built from 15 residues. The J segment lost 6 bases and the V segment lost 8 bases, leaving 18 bases of the junction unmatched. The germline V gene has CDR1 GTSNPN and CDR2 SVGIG (reference sequence). This CDR3 is CAGKIGQAGRPEAFF. DNA for the CDR3: TGTGCCGGCAAGATCGGACAGGCCGGGCGACCTGAAGCTTTCTTT. Full variable domain (rest looked up from reference TRBV30 and TRBJ1-1): SQTIHQWPATLVQPVGSPLSLECTVEGTSNPNLYWYRQAAGRGLQLLFYSVGIGQISSEVPQNLSASRPQDRQFILSSKKLLLSDSGFYLCAGKIGQAGRPEAFFGQGTRLTVV.

The J gene is TRBJ2-7, the V gene TRBV5-4, with no clear D. This CDR3 region has 15 residues. Trimming shortened V by 3 bases and J by 4 bases, and 17 bases separated the two germline ends. CDR1 is SGHNT and CDR2 is YYREEE in the germline V gene (reference sequence). CDR3 residues: CASSSGPHPQYEQYF. CDR3 sequence (DNA): TGTGCCAGCAGCTCTGGCCCCCATCCCCAATACGAGCAGTACTTC.

The chain recombines TRBV11-2 with TRBJ1-3, with unresolved D. V was cut by 5 bases and J by 0 bases, with 8 bases left in between. Germline V gene lookup returns CDR1 SGHAT and CDR2 FQNNGV. This CDR3 is 14 amino acids long. In nucleotides, the CDR3 is TGTGCCAGCAGCCCCAGTGTCTCTGGAAACACCATATATTTT. Translation gives CASSPSVSGNTIYF.

CDR3 loop: CASSGSRLNGPGYTF. The CDR3 region has the DNA TGTGCCAGCAGTGGTTCTCGCCTCAACGGCCCCGGCTACACCTTC. The chain joins TRBV6-1 to TRBJ1-2; no firm D call. Trimming cost V 4 bases and J 8 bases, with 20 bases left between them. This CDR3 is 15 amino acids long. Germline V gene sequence: CDR1 MNHNS, CDR2 SASEGT.

This chain joins TRBV7-4 and TRBJ1-1, with TRBD1 as a possible D gene (5 bases). Looked up from germline, CDR1 is SGHVT and CDR2 is SQSDAQ. This CDR3 contains 16 residues. V was shortened by 1 base and J by 6 bases, with 18 bases between the two germline ends. The chain's CDR3 is CASSLDMVRQGPEAFF. CDR3 coding DNA: TGTGCCAGCAGCTTAGACATGGTGAGGCAGGGACCTGAAGCTTTCTTT.

J is TRBJ1-3 and V is TRBV5-4; weak D call: TRBD1 (6 bases). The V end was cut by 4 bases, the J end by 0 bases, with 11 bases between. Germline values: CDR1 SGHNT, CDR2 YYREEE (reference sequence). This CDR3 is 15 amino acids long. CDR3 DNA sequence: TGTGCCAGCAGCAGAGGACAGAACTCTGGAAACACCATATATTTT. Its translation is CASSRGQNSGNTIYF.

The chain couples TRBV28 to TRBJ1-6; no clear D gene. V lost 3 bases, J lost 4 bases, and 10 bases lay in between. Germline V gene data show CDR1 as MDHEN and CDR2 as SYDVKM. There are 15 residues in the CDR3. The CDR3 nucleotides are TGTGCCAGCAGTTTTCCCCGGGTTTATAATTCACCCCTCCACTTT. Protein sequence: CASSFPRVYNSPLHF.

This chain connects TRBV2 to TRBJ2-2; maybe TRBD1 (6 bases). This CDR3 is built from 14 residues. Per the germline V gene, CDR1 is SNHLY and CDR2 is FYNNEI. Deletions cut 9 bases from V and 6 bases from J, with 17 bases between. In DNA, the CDR3 is TGTGCCAGTTCGCGGACAGTTATCTCCGGGGAGCTGTTTTTT. Residues: CASSRTVISGELFF.

The CDR3 sequence is CASSPSGQETQYF. The CDR3, as DNA: TGTGCCAGCTCACCATCGGGCCAAGAGACCCAGTACTTC. This chain joins TRBV18 and TRBJ2-5, with D unclear. Germline CDR1 KGHSH, CDR2 LQKENI. The length of the CDR3 is 13 residues. V shed 2 bases and J shed 1 base, with 5 bases lying between them. Variable domain in full (rest from reference TRBV18 and TRBJ2-5): NAGVMQNPRHLVRRRGQEARLRCSPMKGHSHVYWYRQLPEEGLKFMVYLQKENIIDESGMPKERFSAEFPKEGPSILRIQQVVRGDSAAYFCASSPSGQETQYFGPGTRLLVL.

The rearrangement uses TRBV2 and TRBJ1-5; 9 bases fit TRBD1. V lost 5 bases to trimming and J lost 4 bases; unmatched junction nucleotides: 6. This CDR3 contains 15 residues. The germline V gene encodes CDR1 SNHLY and CDR2 FYNNEI. The CDR3 spells CASSSGTGWNQPQHF. The CDR3 coding sequence is TGTGCCAGCAGTTCCGGGACAGGGTGGAATCAGCCCCAGCATTTT.

This clone was seen once. The genes are TRBV5-1 and TRBJ2-7, with TRBD1 matching 8 bases. The CDR3 sequence is 15 residues long. The trim removed 5 bases at V and 0 bases at J, leaving 7 bases unmatched. The germline V gene encodes CDR1 SGHRS and CDR2 YFSETQ. This CDR3 is CASRYQDRDSYEQYF. The CDR3 DNA reads as TGCGCCAGCAGATACCAGGACAGGGACTCCTACGAGCAGTACTTC.

This clone was counted once. This chain connects TRBV10-3 to TRBJ2-7; D not certain. CDR3 size: 12 residues. CDR1 ENHRY and CDR2 SYGVKD come from the germline V gene. Trimming stripped 0 bases from V and 4 bases from J, with 4 bases between. DNA for the CDR3: TGTGCCATCAGTGAGTCGAGTTACGAGCAGTACTTC. Translated, it gives CAISESSYEQYF.

As DNA, the CDR3 is TGTGCCAGCAGTGGCCGACTAGCGGGAGAGGGCTACGAGCAGTACTTC. As protein: CASSGRLAGEGYEQYF. The chain is built from TRBV6-1 and TRBJ2-7, with 12 bases lining up with TRBD2. Germline V gene sequence: CDR1 MNHNS, CDR2 SASEGT. CDR3 length: 16 amino acids. V shed 4 bases and J 3 bases; nucleotides not matched to a gene: 7.

The V and J genes are TRBV6-1 and TRBJ2-1; 13 nucleotides align to TRBD2. Per the germline V gene, CDR1 is MNHNS and CDR2 is SASEGT. There are 15 residues in the CDR3. V gave up 4 bases and J gave up 9 bases; unmatched junction bases: 6. In DNA form, the CDR3 reads TGTGCCAGCAGTGGCACTAGCGGGAGGGCCCGTGAGCAGTTCTTC. This codes for CASSGTSGRAREQFF.

The chain has TRBV6-6 and TRBJ2-7, with unresolved D. Germline CDR1 is MNHNY and CDR2 is SVGAGI (reference sequence). Between the trimmed V and J ends, which lost 2 bases and 2 bases, there was a span of 7 bases. CDR3 size: 13 residues. Here the CDR3 DNA reads TGTGCCAGCAGTTACGGAACTACCTACGAGCAGTACGTC. Its protein product is CASSYGTTYEQYV.

J is TRBJ2-2 and V is TRBV7-2; D unclear. The CDR3 runs to 15 residues. Per germline, CDR1 SGHTA and CDR2 FQGNSA. Trimming cost V 3 bases and J 0 bases, with 8 bases left between them. The CDR3 region is CASSFNPANTGELFF. DNA for the CDR3: TGTGCCAGCAGCTTTAATCCAGCGAACACCGGGGAGCTGTTTTTT.

J is TRBJ1-4 and V is TRBV6-6; D is uncertain. Looked up from germline, CDR1 is MNHNY and CDR2 is SVGAGI (reference sequence). Trimming removed 0 bases from V and 15 bases from J, with 11 bases in between. The CDR3 consists of 12 residues. The CDR3 coding sequence is TGTGCCAGCAGTTACTCTGACGGCGGAGTGTTTTTT. Encoded protein: CASSYSDGGVFF.

The V call is TRBV11-2, the J call TRBJ1-1; 8 nucleotides match TRBD1. From germline, CDR1 is SGHAT and CDR2 FQNNGV. The CDR3 runs 16 residues. V was pared by 6 bases and J by 10 bases, with 19 bases of the junction left unmatched. The CDR3 DNA reads as TGTGCCAGCAGTTCCTACAGGGGGACCGGGACAGAGGGAGCTTTCTTT. Encoded protein: CASSSYRGTGTEGAFF.

The chain employs TRBV10-3 and TRBJ1-2; weak D call: TRBD1 (6 bases). Between the trimmed V and J ends, which lost 3 bases and 1 base, there was a span of 9 bases. Germline assignment: CDR1 ENHRY and CDR2 SYGVKD. This CDR3 has 14 residues. The CDR3, as DNA: TGTGCCATCAGTGAAGCAGGGGATAACTATGGCTACACCTTC. Translation: CAISEAGDNYGYTF.

DNA of the CDR3: TGTGCCAGTAGTCATCCGGGGGGCACAGATACGCAGTATTTT. Translating gives CASSHPGGTDTQYF. The chain recombines TRBV19 with TRBJ2-3; D possibly corresponds to TRBD2 (6 bases). The CDR3 is 14 residues long. Germline loops: CDR1 LNHDA, CDR2 SQIVND (reference sequence). Trimming took off 5 bases at V and 1 base at J, with 10 bases between the two ends.